These 13 T cell receptor beta chains came from one sample sequenced in a study of regulatory T cells in long-lasting Graves disease. Time point in this sample: newly diagnosed GD, antithyroid drugs for less than 3 months. Construction of the TCR library relied on RNA isolated from PBMCs. CDR3 regions were amplified by Arm-PCR using iRepertoire HTBI primers to build TCR beta libraries. TCRdb re-analysed the multiplex PCR reads in MiXCR, keeping a single row per CDR3 protein. The repertoire holds around 500,000 distinct CDR3 sequences, with roughly 16% as singletons. The data also belong to a second study, concerning T cells in Graves' hyperthyroidism and ophthalmopathy.

Sequencing was performed on peripheral blood mononuclear cells (PBMCs), taken at new diagnosis, from a patient treated with antithyroid drugs. All receptors derive from a woman aged 40-65 years with Graves disease.

This clonotype was recorded a few times. The chain uses TRBV7-2 and TRBJ2-1; D is possibly TRBD1 (8 bases). The V gene lost 5 bases and the J gene lost 4 bases, with 15 bases spanning the gap. Germline V lookup: CDR1 SGHTA, CDR2 FQGNSA. The CDR3 consists of 15 residues. The CDR3 region is CASSQTGGVYNEQFF. The CDR3 DNA follows: TGTGCCAGCAGCCAAACAGGGGGGGTATACAATGAGCAGTTCTTC. Full variable domain (outside the CDR3, taken from reference TRBV7-2 and TRBJ2-1): GAGVSQSPSNKVTEKGKDVELRCDPISGHTALYWYRQSLGQGLEFLIYFQGNSAPDKSGLPSDRFSAERTGGSVSTLTIQRTQQEDSAVYLCASSQTGGVYNEQFFGPGTRLTVL.

The sample holds many counts of this clonotype. The genes are TRBV6-2 or TRBV6-3 and TRBJ2-1, with 9 bases fitting TRBD2. Per the germline V gene, CDR1 is MNHEY and CDR2 is SVGEGT. V gave up 0 bases and J gave up 9 bases; unmatched junction bases: 9. The CDR3 is made up of 16 amino acids. CDR3 sequence reads: CASSYSGAGGQGEQFF. Here the CDR3 DNA reads TGTGCCAGCAGTTACTCGGGAGCGGGGGGCCAGGGTGAGCAGTTCTTC.

In this sample, this clonotype turned up many times. The gene calls are TRBV12-3 or TRBV12-4 and TRBJ1-3; no clear D. The CDR3 consists of 15 residues. V was cut by 5 bases and J by 8 bases, with 19 bases left in between. CDR3 in amino acids: CASSPKPGGVYTIYF. The CDR3 nucleotides are TGTGCCAGCAGTCCTAAACCCGGCGGGGTTTACACCATATATTTT.

At least ten counts were recorded for this clonotype. The chain couples TRBV5-1 to TRBJ2-6; 9 nucleotides line up with TRBD1. CDR3 size: 16 residues. CDR1 is SGHRS and CDR2 is YFSETQ in the germline V gene. Trimming removed 3 bases from V and 4 bases from J; junction bases left unmatched: 5. The DNA for the CDR3 is TGCGCCAGCAGCTCAGGGACAGGGCTGGGGGCCAACGTCCTGACTTTC. Its translation is CASSSGTGLGANVLTF.

This clonotype appeared many times. An end of the junction does not agree with germline; a read error may underlie this. The chain carries TRBV12-3 or TRBV12-4 and TRBJ1-1, with 7 positions matching TRBD1. The CDR3 runs to 15 residues. As DNA, the CDR3 is TGTGCCAGCAGTTTTTTCGGGACAGTGAACACTGAAACTTTCTTT. Its translation is CASSFFGTVNTETFF.

This clonotype has ten or more counts. The chain employs TRBV30 and TRBJ2-7; 7 bases map to TRBD1. The CDR3 length is 13 residues. J gave up 0 bases and V 5 bases, and 4 bases lay outside the gene matches. Germline V gives CDR1 GTSNPN, CDR2 SVGIG (reference sequence). CDR3 bases: TGTGCCTGGTCGACAGGGTCCTCCTACGAGCAGTACTTC. Encoded protein: CAWSTGSSYEQYF.

This clonotype occurred many times. The chain recombines TRBV10-3 with TRBJ1-1; D is perhaps TRBD1 (5 bases). The germline V gene has CDR1 ENHRY and CDR2 SYGVKD. The CDR3 covers 13 residues. Trimming shortened V by 7 bases and J by 1 base, and 10 bases separated the two germline ends. The CDR3 spells CAIKTEANTEAFF. CDR3 sequence (DNA): TGTGCCATCAAGACAGAGGCGAACACTGAAGCTTTCTTT.

This clonotype has a count of ten or more. The chain recombines TRBV30 with TRBJ2-6; the D gene is possibly TRBD1 (6 bases). This CDR3 is 12 amino acids long. Looked up from germline, CDR1 is GTSNPN and CDR2 is SVGIG (reference sequence). Trimming cost V 0 bases and J 12 bases, with 9 bases left between them. CDR3 protein: CAWSVQGSVLTF. The CDR3 coding sequence is TGTGCCTGGAGTGTACAGGGTAGCGTCCTGACTTTC.

This clonotype showed up many times. The chain uses TRBV3-1 and TRBJ2-7; no reliable D call. CDR1 and CDR2 from the germline V gene are LGHDT and YNNKEL (reference sequence). Trimming removed 3 bases at V and 3 bases at J, with 6 bases between. CDR3 length equals 12 residues. The CDR3 DNA reads as TGTGCCAGCAGCCAGGGTTTCTACGAGCAGTACTTC. Translating gives CASSQGFYEQYF.

This clonotype appeared many times. This chain links TRBV3-1 with TRBJ2-7, with 7 bases that match TRBD1. CDR3 size: 14 residues. V dropped 4 bases and J dropped 2; count of bases not matched to a gene: 5. The V gene's germline CDR1 is LGHDT and CDR2 YNNKEL (reference sequence). CDR3 sequence: CASSRGTAPYEQYF. In nucleotides, the CDR3 is TGTGCCAGCAGCCGAGGGACAGCCCCCTACGAGCAGTACTTC.

This clonotype has at least ten counts. J is TRBJ2-7 and V is TRBV7-8, with 13 bases identical to TRBD2. The CDR3 runs to 17 residues. Germline-derived CDR1 and CDR2 are SGHVS and FQNEAQ. The trim removed 5 bases at V and 2 bases at J, leaving 9 bases unmatched. As DNA, the CDR3 is TGTGCCAGCAGCCTCAGCCGCACTAGCGGGGGGGCCTACGAGCAGTACTTC. Residues: CASSLSRTSGGAYEQYF.

This clonotype was picked up many times. The chain has TRBV20-1 and TRBJ1-5; D is possibly TRBD1 (5 bases). The germline V gene encodes CDR1 DFQATT and CDR2 SNEGSKA (reference sequence). Trimming removed 1 base from V and 7 bases from J, with 17 bases in between. The CDR3 extends over 15 amino acids. CDR3: CSARVPGFGAQPQHF. CDR3 bases: TGCAGTGCTAGAGTACCAGGGTTCGGGGCCCAGCCCCAGCATTTT.

The chain combines TRBV30 with TRBJ2-2; D perhaps matches TRBD2 (6 bases). This CDR3 is built from 16 residues. CDR1 is GTSNPN, CDR2 SVGIG, per germline (reference sequence). The ends were cut back, 2 bases at V and 6 bases at J, with 19 bases in the middle. This CDR3 reads CAWSKGSSGPPGELFF. The DNA for the CDR3 is TGTGCCTGGAGTAAGGGTAGTAGCGGACCCCCCGGGGAGCTGTTTTTT.